This entry concerns a single T cell receptor beta chain. This sample was included in a study of blood T cell repertoires in COVID-19. Study-level information: Acute and convalescent COVID-19 specimens originated in the United States, Italy and Spain. T cells, B-cell-depleted T cells, or PBMCs provided the cDNA or gDNA that served as material.

Original methodology: Cell counts per sample came from amplifying reference gene primers. Only in-frame clones appear in the TCRdb table, and some are missing; sequencing was by immunoSEQ multiplex PCR. D and trimming were read from the DNA, whereas the V and J calls and clone size are those reported in that table. The sample lists roughly 200,000 clones; roughly 92% were seen once. Per the germline V gene, CDR1 is SEHNR and CDR2 is FQNEAQ (reference sequence). The CDR3 length is 16 residues. Trimming pared 5 bases from V and 6 bases from J, leaving 21 bases between. The TCR sequence derives from a man aged 25-45 years with COVID-19, enrolled during active disease. The chain carries TRBV7-9 and TRBJ2-3, with a tentative D call TRBD2 (7 bases). Sequencing used peripheral blood. The CDR3 loop is CASSDLGGGRVDTQYF. The CDR3 DNA sequence: TGTGCCAGCAGCGATCTAGGGGGAGGGCGGGTGGATACGCAGTATTTT.